This T cell receptor beta chain stems from a study of cytomegalovirus exposure and HLA in healthy donors. Findings and limits, study-wide: As confirmed in vitro, three CMV-associated chains were specific for CMV antigens. Exclusion applied to some V segments, including TRBV6-2 and TRBV6-3, as they were indistinguishable. The authors considered a cluster of highly shared sequence variants likely to be a sequencing artifact.

The sample holds one count of this clone. Antigen specificity is unknown. PCR amplification relied on 60 Vbeta primers (plus 13 Jbeta primers). Profiling relied on immunoSEQ multiplex PCR, and the TCRdb table lists in-frame clones only, not all of them. Found here are 90,000 to 140,000 clones, under 85% of them singletons; the top ten hold 1% to 1.5%. The germline V gene encodes CDR1 SEHNR and CDR2 FQNEAQ (reference sequence). CDR3 length: 14 amino acids. After removal of 1 base from V and 11 bases from J, the junction contained 6 bases not matched to a gene. The donors comprised healthy bone marrow donors.

The material sequenced was PBMCs. The TCR originated in a man in his thirties or forties in good health and CMV-seronegative. The V call is TRBV7-9, the J call TRBJ2-5; 11 bases line up with TRBD2. CDR3 in amino acids: CASSLGLAGGSQYF. The CDR3 DNA reads TGTGCCAGCAGCTTAGGCCTAGCGGGAGGATCTCAGTACTTC.